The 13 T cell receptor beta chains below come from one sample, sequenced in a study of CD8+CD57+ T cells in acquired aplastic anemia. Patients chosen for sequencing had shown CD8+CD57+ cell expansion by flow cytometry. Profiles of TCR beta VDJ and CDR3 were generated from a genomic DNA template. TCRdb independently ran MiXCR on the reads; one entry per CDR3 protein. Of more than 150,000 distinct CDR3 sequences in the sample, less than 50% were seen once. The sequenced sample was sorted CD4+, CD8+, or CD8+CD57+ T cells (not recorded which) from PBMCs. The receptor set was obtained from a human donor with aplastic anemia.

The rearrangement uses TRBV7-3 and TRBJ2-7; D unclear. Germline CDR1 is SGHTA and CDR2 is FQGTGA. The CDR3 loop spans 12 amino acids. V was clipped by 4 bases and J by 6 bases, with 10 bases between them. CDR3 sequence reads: CASSSQVSEQYF. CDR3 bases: TGTGCCAGCAGCTCCCAGGTCAGCGAGCAGTACTTC.

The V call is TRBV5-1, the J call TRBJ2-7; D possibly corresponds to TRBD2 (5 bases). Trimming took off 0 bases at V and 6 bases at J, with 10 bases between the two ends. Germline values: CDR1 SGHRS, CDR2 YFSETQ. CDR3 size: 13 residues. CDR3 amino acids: CASSLVGGPEQYF. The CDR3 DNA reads TGCGCCAGCAGCTTGGTGGGCGGGCCCGAGCAGTACTTC.

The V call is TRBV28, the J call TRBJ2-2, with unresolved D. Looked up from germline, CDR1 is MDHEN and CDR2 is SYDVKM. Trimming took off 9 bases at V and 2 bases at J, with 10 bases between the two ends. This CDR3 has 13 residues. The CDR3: CASRRQNTGELFF. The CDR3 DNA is TGTGCCAGTCGAAGACAAAACACCGGGGAGCTGTTTTTT.

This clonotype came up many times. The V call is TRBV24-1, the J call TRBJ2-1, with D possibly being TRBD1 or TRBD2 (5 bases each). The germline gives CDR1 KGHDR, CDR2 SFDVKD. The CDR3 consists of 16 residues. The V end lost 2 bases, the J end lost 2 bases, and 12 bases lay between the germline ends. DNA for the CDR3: TGTGCCACCAGTGATTCTGGGGGTATCCCCTACAATGAGCAGTTCTTC. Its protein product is CATSDSGGIPYNEQFF.

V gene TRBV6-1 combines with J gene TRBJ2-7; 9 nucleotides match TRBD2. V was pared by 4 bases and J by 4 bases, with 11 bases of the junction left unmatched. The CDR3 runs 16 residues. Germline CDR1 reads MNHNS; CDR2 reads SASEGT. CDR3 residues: CASSGGGTSKKYEQYF. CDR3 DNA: TGTGCCAGCAGTGGGGGCGGGACTAGCAAGAAGTACGAGCAGTACTTC.

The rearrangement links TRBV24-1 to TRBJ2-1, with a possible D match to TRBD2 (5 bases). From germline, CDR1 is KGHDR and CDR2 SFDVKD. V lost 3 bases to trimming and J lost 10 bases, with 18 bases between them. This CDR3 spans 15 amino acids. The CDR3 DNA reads TGTGCCACCAGTGATCCTCGACTCGGCGGGTCGGAGCAGTTCTTC. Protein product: CATSDPRLGGSEQFF.

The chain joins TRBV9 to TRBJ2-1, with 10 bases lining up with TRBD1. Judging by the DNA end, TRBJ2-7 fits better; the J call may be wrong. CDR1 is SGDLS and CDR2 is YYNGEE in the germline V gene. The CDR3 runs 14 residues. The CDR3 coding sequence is TGTGCCAGCAGCCGCGGGACAGGGGCTAGCGAGCAGTACTTC. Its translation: CASSRGTGASEQYF.

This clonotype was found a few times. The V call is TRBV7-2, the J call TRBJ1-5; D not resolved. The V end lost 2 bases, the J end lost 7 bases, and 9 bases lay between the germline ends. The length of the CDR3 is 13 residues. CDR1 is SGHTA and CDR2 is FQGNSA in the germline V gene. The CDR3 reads CASSLSTRQPQHF. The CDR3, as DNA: TGTGCCAGCAGCTTATCTACCCGGCAGCCCCAGCATTTT. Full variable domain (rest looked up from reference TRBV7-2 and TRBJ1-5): GAGVSQSPSNKVTEKGKDVELRCDPISGHTALYWYRQSLGQGLEFLIYFQGNSAPDKSGLPSDRFSAERTGGSVSTLTIQRTQQEDSAVYLCASSLSTRQPQHFGDGTRLSIL.

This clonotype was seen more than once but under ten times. The CDR3 reads CASSGGDYGYTF. CDR3 coding DNA: TGTGCCAGCAGCGGTGGGGACTATGGCTACACCTTC. This chain links TRBV7-8 with TRBJ1-2; D gene ambiguous. This CDR3 has 12 amino acids. Germline V gene lookup returns CDR1 SGHVS and CDR2 FQNEAQ. V dropped 5 bases and J dropped 3 bases, with 7 bases sitting between them.

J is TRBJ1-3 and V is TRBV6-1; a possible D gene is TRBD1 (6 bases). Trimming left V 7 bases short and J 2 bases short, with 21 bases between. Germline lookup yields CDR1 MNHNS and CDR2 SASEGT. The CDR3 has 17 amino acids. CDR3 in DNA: TGTGCCAGCACCCCCGGGTGGGGGGCAGGAACTGGAAACACCATATATTTT. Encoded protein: CASTPGWGAGTGNTIYF.

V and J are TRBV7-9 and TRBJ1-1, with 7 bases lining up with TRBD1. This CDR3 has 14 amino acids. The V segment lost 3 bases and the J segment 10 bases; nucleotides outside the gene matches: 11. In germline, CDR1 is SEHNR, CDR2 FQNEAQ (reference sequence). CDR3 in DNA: TGTGCCAGCAGCTTTAATCGGGGCTCAGGGGGAGCTTTCTTT. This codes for CASSFNRGSGGAFF. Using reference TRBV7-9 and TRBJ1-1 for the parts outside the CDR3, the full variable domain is DTGVSQNPRHKITKRGQNVTFRCDPISEHNRLYWYRQTLGQGPEFLTYFQNEAQLEKSRLLSDRFSAERPKGSFSTLEIQRTEQGDSAMYLCASSFNRGSGGAFFGQGTRLTVV.

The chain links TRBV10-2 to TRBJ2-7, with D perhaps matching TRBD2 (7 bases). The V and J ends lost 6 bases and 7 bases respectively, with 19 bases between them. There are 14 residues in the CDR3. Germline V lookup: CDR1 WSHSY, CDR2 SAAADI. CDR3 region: CASRRGGTTSEQYF. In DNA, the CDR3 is TGCGCCAGCAGGAGGGGGGGAACTACGAGTGAGCAGTACTTC.

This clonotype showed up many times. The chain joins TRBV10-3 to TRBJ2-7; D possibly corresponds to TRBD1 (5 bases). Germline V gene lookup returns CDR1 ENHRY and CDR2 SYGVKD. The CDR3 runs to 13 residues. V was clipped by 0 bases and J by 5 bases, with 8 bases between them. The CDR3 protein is CAISESKGNEQYF. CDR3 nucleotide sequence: TGTGCCATCAGTGAGTCAAAGGGGAACGAGCAGTACTTC.